The 23 T cell receptor beta chains presented below share a single source sample, sequenced in a study of Graves' ophthalmopathy and Graves' hyperthyroidism. The TCR beta CDR3 regions underwent amplification from RNA transcripts. The workflow started with a first-round RT-PCR run with HTBI primers and then moved on to a second-round multiplex PCR. TCRdb re-analysed the multiplex PCR reads in MiXCR, keeping a single row per CDR3 protein. The data hold about 380,000 distinct CDR3 sequences, with just over 15% observed a single time. Sequencing was performed on peripheral blood. Every receptor here comes from a woman between 18 and 29 years old with stable Graves' hyperthyroidism.

Written as DNA, the CDR3 is TGTGCCACCAGCAGGGCGGGACAGGGAGCCAAAAACATTCAGTACTTC. Amino acid sequence: CATSRAGQGAKNIQYF. The chain has TRBV15 and TRBJ2-4; TRBD1 aligns across 9 bases. J lost 0 bases, V lost 3 bases, and 3 bases had no gene match. The germline gives CDR1 LNHNV, CDR2 YYDKDF (reference sequence). The CDR3 spans 16 residues.

Details on this clonotype: This may be a read error: a much more frequent sequence differs by one nucleotide. Because it lacks the conserved phenylalanine or tryptophan at the end, this CDR3 is likely a read error. The chain links TRBV12-3 or TRBV12-4 to TRBJ1-1; D is possibly TRBD1 (5 bases). The CDR3 is 13 residues long. Trimming removed 5 bases from V and 3 bases from J, with 10 bases in between. DNA of the CDR3: TGTGCCAGCAGTCAGGGATTTCACACTGAAGCTTTCCTT. Encoded protein: CASSQGFHTEAFL.

This clonotype was observed a handful of times. This may arise from a read error, as a much more abundant clone is one base away. V is TRBV4-1 and J is TRBJ2-2, with 7 bases matching TRBD1. The length of the CDR3 is 13 residues. Germline V gene sequence: CDR1 MGHRA, CDR2 YSYEKL. CDR3 sequence: CASSQTGLGELCF. CDR3 DNA: TGCGCCAGCAGCCAGACAGGGTTGGGGGAGCTGTGTTTT.

This clonotype was seen many times. The V and J genes are TRBV27 and TRBJ2-3; 14 bases line up with TRBD2. Germline V gives CDR1 MNHEY, CDR2 SMNVEV (reference sequence). V was pared by 4 bases and J by 4 bases, with 1 base of the junction left unmatched. There are 15 residues in the CDR3. The CDR3 sequence is CASSWTSGGSDTQYF. The CDR3 bases are TGTGCCAGCAGTTGGACTAGCGGGGGGTCAGATACGCAGTATTTT.

This clonotype was found many times. The chain uses TRBV5-1 and TRBJ1-5; D remains ambiguous. Trimming removed 0 bases from V and 1 base from J, with 8 bases in between. Germline V gives CDR1 SGHRS, CDR2 YFSETQ. This CDR3 region has 15 residues. Here the CDR3 DNA reads TGCGCCAGCAGCTTGGATGTGGGAAGCAATCAGCCCCAGCATTTT. Translated: CASSLDVGSNQPQHF.

This clonotype was detected ten times or more. The chain couples TRBV12-3 or TRBV12-4 to TRBJ1-2, with 9 nucleotides matching TRBD1. The CDR3 is 15 residues long. After removal of 10 bases from V and 7 bases from J, the junction contained 16 bases not matched to a gene. The CDR3 DNA sequence: TGTGCCACGACCCCTAGGGACAGGGACGGGTCTGGCTACACCTTC. It specifies CATTPRDRDGSGYTF.

Ten or more counts support this clonotype. The chain links TRBV7-2 to TRBJ2-7; 7 bases match TRBD1. The junction had 5 bases not matched to a gene; V was cut back by 3 bases and J by 0 bases. From germline, CDR1 is SGHTA and CDR2 FQGNSA. The CDR3 consists of 15 residues. This chain's CDR3 is CASSLTGTDSYEQYF. In nucleotides, the CDR3 is TGTGCCAGCAGCTTGACAGGGACAGACTCCTACGAGCAGTACTTC.

This clonotype was recorded many times. The chain has TRBV12-3 or TRBV12-4 and TRBJ1-2; a possible D gene is TRBD1 (6 bases). V was cut by 3 bases and J by 5 bases, with 16 bases left in between. CDR3 length equals 15 residues. CDR3 loop: CASSFGGQGRYGYTF. In DNA form, the CDR3 reads TGTGCCAGCAGTTTTGGGGGCCAGGGGAGGTATGGCTACACCTTC.

Comment on this clonotype: A clone one base away is much larger, so this may be a read error. The chain combines TRBV7-3 with TRBJ1-1; tentative D call: TRBD1 (6 bases). The V and J ends lost 2 bases and 4 bases respectively, with 14 bases between them. Looked up from germline, CDR1 is SGHTA and CDR2 is FQGTGA. This CDR3 contains 15 residues. CDR3 bases: TGTGCCAGCAGCTTAGCGGTAGGGGGACTCACTGAAGCTTTCTTT. It specifies CASSLAVGGLTEAFF.

The sample holds many counts of this clonotype. J is TRBJ2-7 and V is TRBV24-1; D might be TRBD1 or TRBD2, each matching 6 bases. Trimming removed 5 bases from V and 6 bases from J, with 13 bases in between. CDR1 is KGHDR, CDR2 SFDVKD, per germline. The CDR3 is made up of 13 amino acids. CDR3 residues: CATSALQGGEQYF. DNA for the CDR3: TGTGCCACCAGTGCGCTACAGGGAGGCGAGCAGTACTTC.

This clonotype was seen many times. CDR3 protein: CASSFNWQMNYEQYF. The CDR3 DNA reads as TGTGCCAGCAGTTTTAATTGGCAGATGAACTACGAGCAGTACTTC. The chain couples TRBV12-3 or TRBV12-4 to TRBJ2-7, with D unresolved. Deletions cut 3 bases from V and 3 bases from J, with 15 bases between. This CDR3 is built from 15 residues.

In this sample, this clonotype turned up many times. The chain links TRBV20-1 to TRBJ1-2; TRBD1 matches 7 bases. The CDR3 is 13 residues long. CDR1 and CDR2 (germline): DFQATT, SNEGSKA (reference sequence). The junction had 10 bases not matched to a gene; V was cut back by 6 bases and J by 6 bases. The CDR3 nucleotides read TGCAGTGCCCCCGGGACAGCGTTACATGGCTACACCTTC. Amino acid sequence: CSAPGTALHGYTF.

This clonotype was seen repeatedly, ten times or more. The rearrangement uses TRBV6-2 or TRBV6-3 and TRBJ2-7; 12 nucleotides match TRBD2. Unmatched junction bases numbered 6, after V lost 7 bases and J lost 2 bases. There are 15 residues in the CDR3. Germline V gene data show CDR1 as MNHEY and CDR2 as SVGEGT. CDR3 in amino acids: CASIPTSGGTYEQYF. DNA of the CDR3: TGTGCCAGCATCCCGACTAGCGGGGGAACCTACGAGCAGTACTTC.

The chain recombines TRBV5-4 with TRBJ1-2; D not resolved. The CDR3 spans 12 residues. The V and J ends lost 0 bases and 6 bases respectively, with 6 bases between them. Germline lookup yields CDR1 SGHNT and CDR2 YYREEE (reference sequence). For the CDR3, the DNA is TGTGCCAGCAGCTTGGATATTGATGGCTACACCTTC. Amino acids: CASSLDIDGYTF.

This clonotype showed up many times. This chain uses TRBV19 with TRBJ2-7; tentative D call: TRBD1 (5 bases). Trimming removed 5 bases from V and 3 bases from J, with 8 bases in between. This CDR3 has 12 amino acids. Germline V gene lookup returns CDR1 LNHDA and CDR2 SQIVND (reference sequence). The CDR3 DNA is TGTGCCAGTAGTCCGACAGACTACGAGCAGTACTTC. Encoded protein: CASSPTDYEQYF. The whole variable domain, filled in from reference TRBV19 and TRBJ2-7, reads DGGITQSPKYLFRKEGQNVTLSCEQNLNHDAMYWYRQDPGQGLRLIYYSQIVNDFQKGDIAEGYSVSREKKESFPLTVTSAQKNPTAFYLCASSPTDYEQYFGPGTRLTVT.

This clonotype was found many times. This chain links TRBV12-3 or TRBV12-4 with TRBJ1-3, with D unresolved. This CDR3 comprises 15 residues. With 0 bases removed from V and 2 bases from J, the gap between germline ends came to 8 bases. The CDR3 region has the DNA TGTGCCAGCAGTTTAGCGCTCGGGACTGGAAACACCATATATTTT. This codes for CASSLALGTGNTIYF.

To note about this clonotype: Since the CDR3 does not end with the conserved phenylalanine or tryptophan, this likely comes from a read error. It is unclear where the CDR3 begins or ends on the DNA, so no DNA is shown, and the CDR3 is as TCRdb lists it. The V call is TRBV6-5, the J call TRBJ2-2. The germline CDR1 and CDR2 sequences are MNHEY and SVGAGI. The CDR3 is made up of 14 amino acids, end residues included. CDR3 residues: CASSYRPNTGELWV.

This clonotype came up many times. The gene calls are TRBV18 and TRBJ1-1; D might be TRBD1 (5 bases). With 8 bases removed from V and 5 bases from J, the gap between germline ends came to 15 bases. Germline values: CDR1 KGHSH, CDR2 LQKENI. The CDR3 is 13 amino acids. CDR3 nucleotide sequence: TGTGCCAGCAGTCCACCGGGGGGTACTGAAGCTTTCTTT. It encodes CASSPPGGTEAFF.

This clonotype was detected many times. The chain carries TRBV28 and TRBJ2-7; D may match TRBD1 or TRBD2 (5 bases each). Deletions cut 3 bases from V and 0 bases from J, with 15 bases between. Germline CDR1 is MDHEN and CDR2 is SYDVKM. This CDR3 has 16 amino acids. This CDR3 is CASSFLGTAVSYEQYF. The CDR3 nucleotides are TGTGCCAGCAGTTTCCTGGGGACCGCCGTCTCCTACGAGCAGTACTTC.

V gene TRBV18 combines with J gene TRBJ1-1, with TRBD1 as a possible D gene (5 bases). The CDR3 is 15 amino acids. V lost 2 bases and J lost 3, with 13 bases in between. CDR1 is KGHSH and CDR2 is LQKENI in the germline V gene. This CDR3 reads CASSPGAFDYTEAFF. CDR3 DNA sequence: TGTGCCAGCTCACCAGGGGCCTTTGATTACACTGAAGCTTTCTTT.

There are many counts of this clonotype. This chain connects TRBV29-1 to TRBJ1-5, with D unclear. Trimming took off 7 bases at V and 2 bases at J, with 6 bases between the two ends. CDR1 and CDR2 (germline): SQVTM, ANQGSEA. The length of the CDR3 is 11 residues. The CDR3 DNA follows: TGCAGCGCGTGGGGCAATCAGCCCCAGCATTTT. As protein: CSAWGNQPQHF.

This clonotype was counted at least ten times. The J gene is TRBJ2-7, the V gene TRBV5-5, with D perhaps assigned TRBD1 or TRBD2 (5 bases each). Germline loops: CDR1 SGHKS, CDR2 YYEKEE (reference sequence). The V and J ends lost 0 bases and 0 bases respectively, with 13 bases between them. The CDR3 has 16 residues. The CDR3 region is CASSLEQGTSSYEQYF. The DNA for the CDR3 is TGTGCCAGCAGCTTGGAACAAGGGACCAGCTCCTACGAGCAGTACTTC.

This clonotype was recorded many times. The genes are TRBV12-5 and TRBJ1-2; D possibly corresponds to TRBD1 (5 bases). The germline V and J ends were trimmed by 3 bases and 2 bases, with 7 bases remaining between them. Germline V gene sequence: CDR1 LGHNT, CDR2 FRNRAP. The CDR3 covers 13 residues. In DNA, the CDR3 is TGTGCTAGTGGTTTTGGGGCGAACTATGGCTACACCTTC. Protein product: CASGFGANYGYTF. Using reference TRBV12-5 and TRBJ1-2 for the parts outside the CDR3, the full variable domain is DARVTQTPRHKVTEMGQEVTMRCQPILGHNTVFWYRQTMMQGLELLAYFRNRAPLDDSGMPKDRFSAEMPDATLATLKIQPSEPRDSAVYFCASGFGANYGYTFGSGTRLTVV.